This paragraph covers one T cell receptor (beta chain) sequence. The antigen is undetermined. Germline V gives CDR1 SGHRS, CDR2 YFSETQ. This CDR3 region has 11 residues. Trimming removed 1 base from V and 9 bases from J, with 5 bases in between. The data derive from a study of OX40 agonist ivuxolimab in advanced cancers. Study-wide background: Males comprised 82.7% of the group, whose mean age was approximately 60 years (range about 23 to 80).

Exclusion of a patient followed from autoimmune disease history or systemic immunosuppression. Study findings and constraints: The CD4+ and CD8+ T cells in the blood had expanded clonally by week 6 at 0.1 to 3.0 mg/kg. Expanded peripheral T cell antigen specificity was not determined.

Profiled with immunoSEQ multiplex PCR; TCRdb holds only in-frame clones, not every one. This table holds tens of thousands of clones, around 87% found once. The chain recombines TRBV5-1 with TRBJ2-1, with D possibly being TRBD1 (5 bases). Sequences were derived from CD4+ or CD8+ T cells sorted from blood, sampled in a trial of the OX40 agonist ivuxolimab. The clonotype was recovered from an adult with an advanced solid tumor such as melanoma, head and neck, liver or kidney cancer. CDR3 region: CASSLRGEQFF. DNA for the CDR3: TGCGCCAGCAGCTTGAGGGGTGAGCAGTTCTTC.